These 3 T cell receptor beta chains came from one sample sequenced in a study of beta chain features in type 1 diabetes. Whole-study results and caveats: In every one of the four CD4+ subsets, TCRB CDR3s were moderately but significantly shorter in Type 1 diabetes patients.

The study reverse transcribed the entire isolated RNA, so it sequenced expressed TCRB transcripts. The method was immunoSEQ multiplex PCR; TCRdb's version includes in-frame clones alone and lacks a portion of them. The table includes hundreds of thousands of clones, roughly 13% detected once. The antigens for these receptors are not known. Sequencing input: naive CD4+ T cells from blood. The receptors derive from a man between 18 and 35 years old with type 1 diabetes.

About this clone: One end of the junction varies from germline; a read error may be responsible. The chain joins TRBV30 to TRBJ1-6; 7 nucleotides match TRBD1. The CDR3 length is 13 residues. Germline-derived CDR1 and CDR2 are GTSNPN and SVGIG (reference sequence). CDR3 region: CAQSTGYKSPLHF. CDR3 bases: TGTGCCCAATCGACAGGGTATAAATCACCCCTCCACTTT.

The rearrangement joins TRBV5-1 to TRBJ2-7; no firm D call. The V gene lost 0 bases and the J gene lost 3 bases, with 7 bases spanning the gap. Looked up from germline, CDR1 is SGHRS and CDR2 is YFSETQ. The CDR3 covers 13 residues. The CDR3 region is CASSLVADYEQYF. The CDR3 region has the DNA TGCGCCAGCAGCTTGGTCGCGGACTACGAGCAGTACTTC. Together with reference TRBV5-1 and TRBJ2-7, the CDR3 gives the full variable domain: KAGVTQTPRYLIKTRGQQVTLSCSPISGHRSVSWYQQTPGQGLQFLFEYFSETQRNKGNFPGRFSGRQFSNSRSEMNVSTLELGDSALYLCASSLVADYEQYFGPGTRLTVT.

This clone was seen a handful of times. The chain has TRBV7-7 and TRBJ2-5, with D uncertain. The CDR3 length is 13 residues. Trimming cost V 1 base and J 5 bases, with 8 bases left between them. Germline CDR1 SSHAT, CDR2 FNYEAQ (reference sequence). CDR3 residues: CASSLGGRETQYF. The CDR3 DNA follows: TGTGCCAGCAGCTTAGGCGGACGGGAGACCCAGTACTTC.